Here is one T cell receptor (beta chain) with its context. Its antigen is unidentified. J was trimmed by 1 base and V by 4 bases; bases with no gene match: 6. This CDR3 is built from 15 residues. Germline CDR1 reads LGHNA; CDR2 reads YSLEER. Donors ranged from roughly 6 to 100 years old and were healthy Caucasians in Russia. For the second PCR, which ran for about 6 to 11 cycles, a sample-barcoded 5' primer and a J-beta primer mix were used. All samples gave at least 2.5 million CDR3-containing paired-end reads. TCRdb recomputed calls from the 5' RACE reads with MiXCR, one row per CDR3 protein. Of 950,000 to 1,200,000 distinct CDR3 sequences listed, roughly two fifths are singletons. The sample comes from a study of blood T cells in healthy people across ages. Whole-study results and caveats: Diversity was higher, and naive CD4+ cells more numerous, in long-lived donors than in aged donors.

The V gene is TRBV4-3, the J gene TRBJ1-1, with 7 bases fitting TRBD1. The clonotype originates from a man aged 18 to 30 in good health. Sequenced: blood. In DNA form, the CDR3 reads TGCGCCAGCAGCCGCCAAGACAGGGAGAACACTGAAGCTTTCTTT. This gives the protein CASSRQDRENTEAFF.